Listed below are T cell receptor beta chains from one sample, sequenced in a study of cytotoxic CD8 clonotypes in ibrutinib-treated CLL. Clones were read by immunoSEQ multiplex PCR, and TCRdb kept only the in-frame ones, dropping some. The sample holds some 30,000 clones, roughly three quarters seen once. The sample was PBMCs, taken after 36 months of ibrutinib treatment. The receptors originated from a human donor with chronic lymphocytic leukemia. The CDR3 runs from the conserved cysteine through the conserved F or W. The D gene is left open where the match is weak. A clone size is listed for some rows: how often the clone was seen (once, few, many), or a class if it is expanded.

CDR3 protein: CASRRGIGGNTIYF
CDR3 DNA: TGTGCCAGCAGACGGGGGATAGGTGGAAACACCATATATTTT
clone size: .
D gene: .
J gene: TRBJ1-3
CDR3 length: 14
V gene: TRBV6-5

CDR3 protein: CASSLQPTGTGLTGELFF
CDR3 DNA: TGTGCCAGCAGCCTCCAACCGACCGGGACAGGGTTAACCGGGGAGCTGTTTTTT
clone size: once
D gene: TRBD1
J gene: TRBJ2-2
CDR3 length: 18
V gene: TRBV7-3

CDR3 protein: CASSLASGGASTDTQYF
CDR3 DNA: TGTGCCAGCAGCCTCGCTAGCGGGGGGGCCTCGACAGATACGCAGTATTTT
clone size: .
D gene: TRBD2
J gene: TRBJ2-3
CDR3 length: 17
V gene: TRBV5-4

CDR3 protein: CASSDWPNSTNEKLFF
CDR3 DNA: TGTGCCAGCAGCGACTGGCCGAATTCAACTAATGAAAAACTGTTTTTT
clone size: once
D gene: .
J gene: TRBJ1-4
CDR3 length: 16
V gene: TRBV9

CDR3 protein: CASSQSSGGLLNEQFF
CDR3 DNA: TGCGCCAGCAGCCAATCTAGCGGGGGGCTCCTGAATGAGCAGTTCTTC
clone size: .
D gene: TRBD2
J gene: TRBJ2-1
CDR3 length: 16
V gene: TRBV4-1

CDR3 protein: CASSFVRTGSSSYNEQFF
CDR3 DNA: TGTGCCAGCAGCTTTGTAAGGACAGGGAGTAGTTCCTACAATGAGCAGTTCTTC
clone size: .
D gene: TRBD1
J gene: TRBJ2-1
CDR3 length: 18
V gene: TRBV7-9

CDR3 protein: CSVDGGYEQYF
CDR3 DNA: TGCAGCGTTGATGGGGGCTACGAGCAGTACTTC
clone size: .
D gene: .
J gene: TRBJ2-7
CDR3 length: 11
V gene: TRBV29-1

CDR3 protein: CASSLRSRETQYF
CDR3 DNA: TGTGCCAGTAGTCTTAGGAGTCGGGAGACCCAGTACTTC
clone size: .
D gene: .
J gene: TRBJ2-5
CDR3 length: 13
V gene: TRBV19

CDR3 protein: CASSPSGVTEAFF
CDR3 DNA: TGCGCCAGCAGCCCCTCAGGGGTTACTGAAGCTTTCTTT
clone size: .
D gene: .
J gene: TRBJ1-1
CDR3 length: 13
V gene: TRBV4-1

CDR3 protein: CASSLQGNNQPQHF
CDR3 DNA: TGTGCCAGCAGCTTGCAGGGGAACAATCAGCCCCAGCATTTT
clone size: .
D gene: .
J gene: TRBJ1-5
CDR3 length: 14
V gene: TRBV5-7

CDR3 protein: CASSSGGGEKLFF
CDR3 DNA: TGCGCCAGCAGCTCGGGGGGCGGTGAAAAACTGTTTTTT
clone size: .
D gene: .
J gene: TRBJ1-4
CDR3 length: 13
V gene: TRBV5-1

CDR3 protein: CASGPAGATDTQYF
CDR3 DNA: TGTGCCAGCGGACCAGCGGGGGCCACAGATACGCAGTATTTT
clone size: .
D gene: TRBD2
J gene: TRBJ2-3
CDR3 length: 14
V gene: TRBV11-2

CDR3 protein: CSAGDWEQFF
CDR3 DNA: TGCAGTGCTGGGGATTGGGAGCAGTTCTTC
clone size: .
D gene: .
J gene: TRBJ2-1
CDR3 length: 10
V gene: TRBV20-1

CDR3 protein: CASSQGLENFDPTWTNYGYTF
CDR3 DNA: TGCGCCAGCAGCCAAGGATTAGAGAACTTCGACCCTACGTGGACTAACTATGGCTACACCTTC
clone size: .
D gene: .
J gene: TRBJ1-2
CDR3 length: 21
V gene: TRBV4-1

CDR3 protein: CASRRGTVATQYF
CDR3 DNA: TGTGCCAGCAGAAGAGGGACGGTTGCGACCCAGTACTTC
clone size: .
D gene: .
J gene: TRBJ2-5
CDR3 length: 13
V gene: TRBV6-5

CDR3 protein: CASSFGQGAVNYGYTF
CDR3 DNA: TGTGCCAGCAGCTTCGGCCAGGGGGCCGTAAACTATGGCTACACCTTC
clone size: .
D gene: TRBD1
J gene: TRBJ1-2
CDR3 length: 16
V gene: TRBV7-9

CDR3 protein: CASSEWIAGAPNTGELFF
CDR3 DNA: TGTGCCAGCAGTGAATGGATAGCGGGGGCCCCGAACACCGGGGAGCTGTTTTTT
clone size: .
D gene: TRBD2
J gene: TRBJ2-2
CDR3 length: 18
V gene: TRBV25-1

CDR3 protein: CASSLRRADTQYF
CDR3 DNA: TGTGCCAGTAGTCTTCGGCGAGCGGATACGCAGTATTTT
clone size: .
D gene: .
J gene: TRBJ2-3
CDR3 length: 13
V gene: TRBV19

CDR3 protein: CASAPGLEQYF
CDR3 DNA: TGTGCCAGCGCTCCAGGGTTGGAGCAGTACTTC
clone size: .
D gene: .
J gene: TRBJ2-7
CDR3 length: 11
V gene: TRBV6-9

CDR3 protein: CASSSKQGIGDTQYF
CDR3 DNA: TGTGCCAGCAGTTCTAAGCAGGGTATCGGAGATACGCAGTATTTT
clone size: .
D gene: .
J gene: TRBJ2-3
CDR3 length: 15
V gene: TRBV27

CDR3 protein: CASSSRTGGDSYEQYF
CDR3 DNA: TGTGCCAGCAGCTCCCGGACAGGGGGGGATTCCTACGAGCAGTACTTC
clone size: .
D gene: TRBD1
J gene: TRBJ2-7
CDR3 length: 16
V gene: TRBV13

CDR3 protein: CAGSGDRETEAFF
CDR3 DNA: TGTGCCGGGTCCGGGGACAGGGAAACTGAAGCTTTCTTT
clone size: .
D gene: TRBD1
J gene: TRBJ1-1
CDR3 length: 13
V gene: TRBV10-3

CDR3 protein: CASTDGPALFRNYGYTF
CDR3 DNA: TGTGCCAGTACCGACGGACCAGCACTCTTCCGAAACTATGGCTACACCTTC
clone size: .
D gene: .
J gene: TRBJ1-2
CDR3 length: 17
V gene: TRBV19